This T cell receptor (beta chain) appears in the sequencing data of a study of vaccination and CD4 T cells after COVID-19 (dated by TCRdb to 2022 to 2024). The study in broad terms: SARS-CoV-2 positivity had been established in the convalescent patients by nasal swab PCR, and mild disease was recorded in several of these patients and severe disease in one. Six males and four females were included in the convalescent cohort, with two Hispanic individuals, seven Caucasians, two Asians and one multiracial person represented. Each participant got two doses of either the Pfizer-BioNTech BNT162b2 vaccine (n=8) or the Moderna mRNA-1273 vaccine (n=2). Post-COVID blood samples from convalescent patients were collected a median of 101 days after diagnosis, with a range of 35 to 161 days. The time from the second vaccine dose to post-vaccine blood sampling had a median of approximately 72 days and ranged from about 12 to 241 days. Culture stimuli were overlapping spike peptide pools from SARS-CoV-2 and from the common cold coronaviruses HCoV-NL63, HCoV-OC43 and HCoV-229E. Control cultures received a CEFX viral epitope pool as the positive control, an HIV-1 Nef peptide pool as the negative control, or no peptide. The spike-specific CD4+ TCR repertoire was compared before and after mRNA vaccination in over nine COVID-19 convalescent patients and a few infection-naive healthy vaccine recipients. Broader findings and caveats from the paper: Of the vaccine-specific clones found in convalescent patients, nearly all (304 of 307) were mono-reactive for SARS-CoV-2 spike instead of being cross-reactive with common cold coronaviruses. Only a relatively small number of convalescent patients were included in the study, and early timepoints following natural infection were not analyzed. The median count of SARS-CoV-2-reactive clonotypes went up from some 23 after infection to 35 to 40 after vaccination, although the change was not significant. In convalescent patients, a median roughly 88% of post-vaccine SARS-CoV-2-reactive clones were detected only after vaccination, suggesting vaccine-specific priming.

A few counts support this clonotype. No antigen is known for it. No base qualities exist here, and no much larger clone lies one base off it. The treatment or condition label, as the study defines it: roughly 11-day PBMC culture with coronavirus spike peptide pools or control peptides (ViraFEST assay). The study used the ViraFEST assay, which expanded antigen-specific T cells with peptide pools and then identified expanded clonotypes by TCR sequencing. The convalescent patients' positive SARS-CoV-2 PCR tests were from March to December 2020, which was before the Alpha, Beta and Delta variants emerged in the United States. Each well held roughly 2 million PBMCs cultured in IMDM containing roughly 5.5% human AB serum and roughly 10 IU/ml IL-2, with around 9.2 ug/ml peptide pools added. On days 3 and 7, half of the culture medium was replaced with fresh IL-2-containing medium. After around 10 days of culture, CD4+ T cells were isolated by negative selection with the EasySep CD4+ T cell isolation kit. Ficoll-Paque Plus gradient centrifugation was used to isolate PBMCs from whole blood, and the isolated PBMCs were then either used fresh or cryopreserved at -140C. Each culture condition was generally run in triplicate wells.

Library method: PCR. At the Johns Hopkins FTIC core, DNA from the cultured CD4+ T cells underwent TCR sequencing with the Oncomine TCR Beta short-read assay. The QIAamp micro DNA kit was used to extract genomic DNA from the cultured CD4+ T cells. Oncomine TCR Beta libraries from cultured CD4+ T cells were pooled using unique dual indexes and sequenced on an Illumina iSeq 100. Turning to the authors' computational methods: Non-productive sequences were removed, and CDR3s that did not start with C, did not end with F or W, or were shorter than 7 amino acids were discarded. Antigen-specific clonotypes were identified using the MANAFEST web application through comparison of peptide-stimulated wells with reference and other culture wells. For a clone to be called positive, the clone needed an FDR below 0.05, an odds ratio above 5, and a productive frequency above 0.1% in at least two of three replicate wells. Cross-reactive clonotypes were defined as significantly expanded in both SARS-CoV-2 spike wells and at least one common cold coronavirus spike condition. Levenshtein distances (stringdist) and unrooted phylogenetic trees (ape) in R version 3.6.1 were used to assess CDR3 homology. TCRdb reran the public reads through fastp at Q25 and MiXCR, keeping productive beta chains. Each CDR3 protein appears once, grouped with its most common genes and DNA. The V and J calls were determined by TCRdb, not by the authors. Within this sample are roughly 15,000 distinct CDR3 sequences, with approximately 51% of them counted one time only. Together, the top ten hold approximately 10% of the sample.

CDR3 length: 15 amino acids, cysteine to phenylalanine. CDR3 DNA is the only sequence kept; it has 45 bases, read in frame from the first base. V lost 6 bases and J lost 5 bases, and the count of bases not matched to a germline gene is 10. The germline V gene yields SGHTA for CDR1 and FQGTGA for CDR2. This sequence was found in a human donor who had recovered from COVID-19. The sequenced sample was CD4+ T cells from blood, cultured in vitro. The chain uses TRBV7-3 and TRBJ1-1, with TRBD1 identical over 9 junction bases. The CDR3 loop reads CASRSTGTGNTEAFF. In nucleotides, the sequence is TGTGCCAGCAGGTCAACCGGGACAGGGAATACTGAAGCTTTCTTT.